This T cell receptor beta chain derives from a study of identifying expanded T cells in peripheral blood. The germline CDR1 and CDR2 sequences are LNHNV and YYDKDF (reference sequence). The CDR3 runs to 14 residues. The ends were cut back, 3 bases at V and 4 bases at J, with 12 bases in the middle. This clone was picked up one time. Healthy donors had no documented immune events, such as infections, while sampled. The repertoire was sequenced with immunoSEQ multiplex PCR; TCRdb's copy has only in-frame clones and lacks some. The top ten clones hold 3.6% of a sample with approximately 58,000 clones, roughly 89% of them seen once.

Material: blood. The chain has TRBV15 and TRBJ1-2; D unresolved. The clonotype comes from a person between 18 and 70 years old in good health. The CDR3 DNA reads as TGTGCCACCAGCAGCCCCCGGCCTCTCTATGGCTACACCTTC. Translated, it gives CATSSPRPLYGYTF.